The text below deals with one TCR beta chain. These data are taken from a study of blood T cell repertoires in COVID-19. Sequencing was performed with immunoSEQ multiplex PCR; in TCRdb, only in-frame clones are kept and a portion is missing. In the table there are around 70,000 clones, around 90% of which are singletons. The CDR3 is 13 residues long. The trim removed 4 bases at V and 8 bases at J, leaving 7 bases unmatched. The V gene's germline CDR1 is SGDLS and CDR2 YYNGEE. The origin of this receptor is a man aged 45 to 65 with acute or convalescent COVID-19. The gene calls are TRBV9 and TRBJ2-3; 7 bases align to TRBD2. Sequenced sample: peripheral blood. The CDR3 protein is CASSPGTTGTQYF. The DNA of the CDR3 is TGTGCCAGCAGCCCCGGGACTACCGGTACGCAGTATTTT.